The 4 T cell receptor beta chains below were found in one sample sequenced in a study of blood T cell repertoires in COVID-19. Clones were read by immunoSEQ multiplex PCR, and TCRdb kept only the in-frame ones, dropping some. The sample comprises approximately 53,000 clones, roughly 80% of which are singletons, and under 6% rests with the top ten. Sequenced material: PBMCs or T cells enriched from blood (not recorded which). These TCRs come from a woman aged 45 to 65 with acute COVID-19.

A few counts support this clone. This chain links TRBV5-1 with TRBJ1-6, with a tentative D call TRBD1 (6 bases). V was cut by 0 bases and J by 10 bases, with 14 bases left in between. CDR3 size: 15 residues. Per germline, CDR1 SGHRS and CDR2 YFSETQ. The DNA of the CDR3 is TGCGCCAGCAGCTTGGCGTGGGACACGGGCTCACCCCTCCACTTT. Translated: CASSLAWDTGSPLHF.

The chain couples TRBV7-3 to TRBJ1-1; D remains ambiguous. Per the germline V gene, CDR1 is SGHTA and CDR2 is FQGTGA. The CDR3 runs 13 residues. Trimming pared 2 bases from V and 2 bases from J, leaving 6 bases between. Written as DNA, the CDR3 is TGTGCCAGCAGCTTAGACACTAACACTGAAGCTTTCTTT. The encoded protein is CASSLDTNTEAFF. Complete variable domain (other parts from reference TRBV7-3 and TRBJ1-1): GAGVSQTPSNKVTEKGKYVELRCDPISGHTALYWYRQSLGQGPEFLIYFQGTGAADDSGLPNDRFFAVRPEGSVSTLKIQRTERGDSAVYLCASSLDTNTEAFFGQGTRLTVV.

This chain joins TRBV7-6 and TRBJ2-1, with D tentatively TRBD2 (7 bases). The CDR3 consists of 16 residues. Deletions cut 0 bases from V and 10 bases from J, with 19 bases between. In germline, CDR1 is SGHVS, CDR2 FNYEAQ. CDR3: CASSLAGGPFVTEQFF. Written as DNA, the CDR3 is TGTGCCAGCAGCTTAGCGGGGGGGCCTTTCGTAACCGAGCAGTTCTTC.

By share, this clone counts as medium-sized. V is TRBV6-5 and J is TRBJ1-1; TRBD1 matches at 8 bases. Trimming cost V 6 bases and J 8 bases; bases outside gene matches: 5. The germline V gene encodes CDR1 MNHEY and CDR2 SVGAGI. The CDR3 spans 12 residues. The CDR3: CASSRTGGEAFF. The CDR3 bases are TGTGCCAGCAGCCGCACAGGGGGAGAAGCTTTCTTT.